The 30 T cell receptor beta chains below come from one sample, sequenced in a study of T cells after yellow fever vaccination. Each CDR3 protein gets one entry after TCRdb re-called the 5' RACE reads with MiXCR. The data hold about 150,000 distinct CDR3 sequences, with 6.2% observed a single time. The material was CD4+ T cells sorted from PBMCs, obtained on the day of the first yellow fever vaccination. The receptors derive from a man aged 18-30 years who received the YFV17D yellow fever vaccine.

The sample holds a few counts of this clonotype. The rearrangement links TRBV10-3 to TRBJ2-1, with 11 nucleotides matching TRBD2. The CDR3 runs 15 residues. With 3 bases clipped from V and 4 bases from J, the junction kept 2 bases outside the gene matches. CDR1 is ENHRY, CDR2 SYGVKD, per germline. CDR3 sequence (DNA): TGTGCCATCAGTGAACTAGCGGGGGATTACAATGAGCAGTTCTTC. Translating it yields CAISELAGDYNEQFF.

The rearrangement links TRBV20-1 to TRBJ2-1, with D uncertain. The CDR3 runs 11 residues. The V and J ends lost 2 bases and 8 bases respectively, with 7 bases between them. The V gene's germline CDR1 is DFQATT and CDR2 SNEGSKA (reference sequence). The CDR3: CSARPQYEQFF. The CDR3 region has the DNA TGCAGTGCTAGACCCCAGTATGAGCAGTTCTTC.

This rearrangement joins TRBV6-5 to TRBJ1-3, with 8 positions matching TRBD1. Unmatched junction bases numbered 11, after V lost 2 bases and J lost 8 bases. Germline-derived CDR1 and CDR2 are MNHEY and SVGAGI. This CDR3 contains 16 residues. Here the CDR3 reads CASSYRLGTGADTIYF. CDR3 sequence (DNA): TGTGCCAGCAGTTACCGCCTAGGGACAGGAGCGGACACCATATATTTT.

This clonotype was counted at least ten times. This chain joins TRBV7-2 and TRBJ2-3; 8 bases line up with TRBD2. The germline CDR1 and CDR2 sequences are SGHTA and FQGNSA. The J segment lost 3 bases and the V segment lost 5 bases, leaving 10 bases of the junction unmatched. This CDR3 spans 16 amino acids. The CDR3 DNA reads as TGTGCCAGCAGCCCACGGGGGGGGGCAGGAACAGATACGCAGTATTTT. Translating it yields CASSPRGGAGTDTQYF.

On this clonotype itself: A much larger clone differs from this one at a single base, so this may be a read error. The chain has TRBV18 and TRBJ1-1, with D tentatively TRBD1 (5 bases). The CDR3 sequence is 15 residues long. V was shortened by 3 bases and J by 7 bases, with 18 bases between the two germline ends. In germline, CDR1 is KGHSH, CDR2 LQKENI. The CDR3 is CASSPTPGRGNEAFF. For the CDR3, the DNA is TGTGCCAGCTCACCTACACCGGGACGGGGGAATGAAGCTTTCTTT.

In this sample, this clonotype turned up a few times. The chain recombines TRBV4-3 with TRBJ1-1; 9 bases map to TRBD1. Germline values: CDR1 LGHNA, CDR2 YSLEER. The CDR3 is 15 amino acids. V lost 5 bases to trimming and J lost 1 base; unmatched junction nucleotides: 5. DNA of the CDR3: TGCGCCAGCAGCACCCGGACAGGGGCGAACACTGAAGCTTTCTTT. Protein product: CASSTRTGANTEAFF.

The table lists this clonotype with a few counts. The chain is built from TRBV5-6 and TRBJ1-3; D remains ambiguous. The CDR3 consists of 13 residues. Trimming cost V 6 bases and J 2 bases, with 9 bases left between them. Germline V gene lookup returns CDR1 SGHDT and CDR2 YYEEEE. CDR3 sequence: CASNQQAGNTIYF. CDR3 in DNA: TGTGCCAGCAACCAGCAAGCTGGAAACACCATATATTTT.

The chain employs TRBV5-4 and TRBJ1-4, with no clear D. Germline V gene sequence: CDR1 SGHNT, CDR2 YYREEE (reference sequence). This CDR3 comprises 15 residues. V lost 3 bases, J lost 4 bases, and 13 bases lay in between. The CDR3 DNA reads as TGTGCCAGCAGCTCGGACGGAGGATATAATGAAAAACTGTTTTTT. This encodes CASSSDGGYNEKLFF.

Ten or more counts support this clonotype. The genes are TRBV6-1 and TRBJ1-5, with TRBD1 as a possible D gene (5 bases). The CDR3 is 12 amino acids. Trimming cost V 6 bases and J 7 bases, with 10 bases left between them. CDR1 is MNHNS and CDR2 is SASEGT in the germline V gene. CDR3 nucleotides: TGTGCCAGCAGCCAGGGCGGACAGCCCCAGCATTTT. As protein: CASSQGGQPQHF.

V gene TRBV6-2 or TRBV6-3 combines with J gene TRBJ2-1; 7 bases agree with TRBD1. The V gene end was trimmed by 2 bases and the J gene end by 6 bases; junction bases not matched to a gene: 10. In germline, CDR1 is MNHEY, CDR2 SVGEGT. This CDR3 spans 16 amino acids. The CDR3 loop is CASSYRKGGPSNEQFF. The CDR3 DNA is TGTGCCAGCAGTTACCGCAAAGGGGGCCCTTCCAATGAGCAGTTCTTC.

There are many counts of this clonotype. The chain has TRBV4-1 and TRBJ2-7, with D possibly being TRBD1 or TRBD2 (6 bases each). Trimming took off 5 bases at V and 0 bases at J, with 17 bases between the two ends. CDR1 is MGHRA, CDR2 YSYEKL, per germline. This CDR3 contains 16 residues. CDR3 loop: CASSDLRGGSSYEQYF. The CDR3 nucleotides are TGCGCCAGCAGCGACCTAAGAGGGGGGAGCTCCTACGAGCAGTACTTC.

This chain uses TRBV30 with TRBJ2-7; the match to TRBD1 covers 9 bases. Germline V CDR1 and CDR2: GTSNPN, SVGIG (reference sequence). Trimming cost V 5 bases and J 2 bases; bases outside gene matches: 1. There are 12 residues in the CDR3. CDR3 in DNA: TGTGCCTGGCACAGGGGGCCCTACGAGCAGTACTTC. Its protein is CAWHRGPYEQYF.

The V and J genes are TRBV5-1 and TRBJ1-5; the D gene is possibly TRBD1 (5 bases). CDR1 and CDR2 from the germline V gene are SGHRS and YFSETQ. Trimming shortened V by 4 bases and J by 3 bases, and 11 bases separated the two germline ends. The CDR3 covers 14 residues. CDR3 sequence reads: CASSADSPNQPQHF. The DNA for the CDR3 is TGCGCCAGCAGCGCCGACAGTCCCAATCAGCCCCAGCATTTT.

There are many counts of this clonotype. J is TRBJ2-5 and V is TRBV6-5; possible D gene TRBD2, 6 bases. The germline V gene encodes CDR1 MNHEY and CDR2 SVGAGI. Trimming shortened V by 2 bases and J by 5 bases, and 12 bases separated the two germline ends. The CDR3 contains 14 residues. CDR3 sequence (DNA): TGTGCCAGCAGTTACCGCCCGGCGGGGGAGACCCAGTACTTC. Translation: CASSYRPAGETQYF.

The sample holds many counts of this clonotype. The rearrangement uses TRBV4-2 and TRBJ2-2; 7 bases are shared with TRBD2. The CDR3 consists of 13 residues. The germline V gene encodes CDR1 LGHNA and CDR2 YNFKEQ. The V segment lost 4 bases and the J segment 4 bases; nucleotides outside the gene matches: 0. The CDR3 sequence: CASSRTSTGELFF. Written as DNA, the CDR3 is TGTGCCAGCAGCCGGACTAGCACCGGGGAGCTGTTTTTT.

This clonotype was seen at least ten times. This chain connects TRBV5-6 to TRBJ2-7; D remains unclear. The germline V gene has CDR1 SGHDT and CDR2 YYEEEE. Between the trimmed V and J ends, which lost 4 bases and 3 bases, there was a span of 8 bases. The CDR3 runs to 12 residues. CDR3 sequence: CASSLVGYEQYV. CDR3 coding DNA: TGTGCCAGCAGCCTTGTTGGCTACGAGCAGTACGTC.

This clonotype was recorded many times. This chain links TRBV4-1 with TRBJ2-3; TRBD2 aligns across 7 bases. Unmatched junction bases numbered 7, after V lost 0 bases and J lost 4 bases. The CDR3 length is 16 residues. Per the germline V gene, CDR1 is MGHRA and CDR2 is YSYEKL. For the CDR3, the DNA is TGCGCCAGCAGCCAAGATCGGGGGGTATCACCAGATACGCAGTATTTT. Encoded protein: CASSQDRGVSPDTQYF.

This clonotype was recorded a few times. The CDR3 sequence: CASSLDGGGNQPQHF. In DNA form, the CDR3 reads TGTGCCAGCAGCTTAGACGGGGGTGGCAATCAGCCCCAGCATTTT. The V and J genes are TRBV7-2 and TRBJ1-5, with a tentative D call TRBD1 (5 bases). CDR1 SGHTA and CDR2 FQGNSA come from the germline V gene. Trimming took 1 base from V and 2 from J, leaving 9 bases between them. The length of the CDR3 is 15 residues.

This clonotype came up many times. The genes are TRBV12-3 or TRBV12-4 and TRBJ1-1; D possibly corresponds to TRBD1 (6 bases). This CDR3 is built from 13 residues. The germline V and J ends were trimmed by 5 bases and 5 bases, with 12 bases remaining between them. CDR3 amino acids: CASSPNRVTEAFF. Written as DNA, the CDR3 is TGTGCCAGCAGTCCTAACAGGGTGACTGAAGCTTTCTTT.

The V and J genes are TRBV3-1 and TRBJ2-1; D is ambiguous. Trimming pared 4 bases from V and 7 bases from J, leaving 11 bases between. CDR3 length: 13 amino acids. From germline, CDR1 is LGHDT and CDR2 YNNKEL (reference sequence). CDR3 bases: TGTGCCAGCAGCCTCACGGGCTCTAATGAGCAGTTCTTC. Its translation: CASSLTGSNEQFF.

At least ten counts were recorded for this clonotype. This rearrangement joins TRBV7-9 to TRBJ2-7; 8 bases agree with TRBD1. V was clipped by 5 bases and J by 2 bases; unmatched bases: 8. The length of the CDR3 is 15 residues. Germline CDR1 SEHNR, CDR2 FQNEAQ (reference sequence). The CDR3 DNA sequence: TGTGCCAGCAGCGAACAACAGGGGGAAGCCTACGAGCAGTACTTC. Translated, it gives CASSEQQGEAYEQYF.

This clonotype was seen at least ten times. The chain links TRBV6-1 to TRBJ1-5, with D perhaps matching TRBD1 (5 bases). The V end lost 2 bases, the J end lost 4 bases, and 6 bases lay between the germline ends. CDR1 and CDR2 (germline): MNHNS, SASEGT. The CDR3 length is 13 residues. In DNA, the CDR3 is TGTGCCAGCAGTGAAAGGGGTAATCAGCCCCAGCATTTT. Its protein is CASSERGNQPQHF.

This clonotype came up many times. This chain joins TRBV6-2 or TRBV6-3 and TRBJ2-2; the D gene is possibly TRBD1 (6 bases). V lost 6 bases and J lost 4, with 15 bases in between. This CDR3 region has 15 residues. Germline V gives CDR1 MNHEY, CDR2 SVGEGT. For the CDR3, the DNA is TGTGCCAGCAGACCCCCAGGGGTGGGCACCGGGGAGCTGTTTTTT. Translation gives CASRPPGVGTGELFF.

This clonotype was detected ten times or more. In DNA form, the CDR3 reads TGTGCCTGGAGTCGGACAGATACGCAGTATTTT. It specifies CAWSRTDTQYF. This rearrangement joins TRBV30 to TRBJ2-3; D unresolved. The ends were cut back, 2 bases at V and 3 bases at J, with 3 bases in the middle. Germline assignment: CDR1 GTSNPN and CDR2 SVGIG (reference sequence). This CDR3 region has 11 residues.

Notes on this clonotype: Being one base from a much bigger clone, this may be a read error. The missing conserved phenylalanine or tryptophan at the end of this CDR3 makes a read error likely. This chain uses TRBV20-1 with TRBJ1-1, with 8 bases matching TRBD1. Losses at the gene ends were 6 bases for V and 5 bases for J; bases not matched to a gene: 8. The CDR3 consists of 13 residues. CDR1 is DFQATT, CDR2 SNEGSKA, per germline (reference sequence). The CDR3 loop reads CSAPDRVETEAFS. In DNA form, the CDR3 reads TGCAGTGCCCCGGACAGGGTAGAGACTGAAGCTTTCTCT.

V usage is TRBV7-9 and J usage is TRBJ2-1, with no clear D. This CDR3 contains 13 residues. Germline V CDR1 and CDR2: SEHNR, FQNEAQ (reference sequence). Deletions cut 2 bases from V and 4 bases from J, with 6 bases between. The chain's CDR3 is CASSLFGYNEQFF. The CDR3, as DNA: TGTGCCAGCAGCTTATTCGGGTACAATGAGCAGTTCTTC.

This clonotype was counted many times. The CDR3 DNA follows: TGCAGTGCTGGCAGGGAGGTTGAAGCTTTCTTT. Translation: CSAGREVEAFF. The chain links TRBV20-1 to TRBJ1-1; D is perhaps TRBD1 (5 bases). Germline V gene sequence: CDR1 DFQATT, CDR2 SNEGSKA (reference sequence). Trimming left V 5 bases short and J 7 bases short, with 11 bases between. The CDR3 sequence is 11 residues long.

In this sample, this clonotype turned up many times. V usage is TRBV7-9 and J usage is TRBJ2-1; no clear D. CDR1 is SEHNR and CDR2 is FQNEAQ in the germline V gene (reference sequence). The length of the CDR3 is 15 residues. V was shortened by 2 bases and J by 2 bases, with 10 bases between the two germline ends. CDR3 nucleotides: TGTGCCAGCAGCTTACTGACGGTTACCTACAATGAGCAGTTCTTC. Encoded protein: CASSLLTVTYNEQFF.

A remark on this clonotype: The junction and the germline gene differ at one end; a read error may be behind it. The rearrangement links TRBV13 to TRBJ2-5; possibly TRBD2 for D (7 bases). This CDR3 is built from 14 residues. Per the germline V gene, CDR1 is PRHDT and CDR2 is FYEKMQ (reference sequence). The CDR3 region has the DNA TGTGCCATCAGCCCTGGCGGGGGCGGAGAGACCCAGTACTTC. It codes for CAISPGGGGETQYF.

The chain combines TRBV7-2 with TRBJ2-1; 10 bases line up with TRBD2. Germline CDR1 is SGHTA and CDR2 is FQGNSA. The CDR3 loop spans 16 amino acids. The V segment lost 1 base and the J segment 9 bases; nucleotides outside the gene matches: 9. The CDR3 spells CASSLVGWLAGVEQFF. DNA of the CDR3: TGTGCCAGCAGCTTAGTTGGATGGCTAGCGGGGGTTGAGCAGTTCTTC.